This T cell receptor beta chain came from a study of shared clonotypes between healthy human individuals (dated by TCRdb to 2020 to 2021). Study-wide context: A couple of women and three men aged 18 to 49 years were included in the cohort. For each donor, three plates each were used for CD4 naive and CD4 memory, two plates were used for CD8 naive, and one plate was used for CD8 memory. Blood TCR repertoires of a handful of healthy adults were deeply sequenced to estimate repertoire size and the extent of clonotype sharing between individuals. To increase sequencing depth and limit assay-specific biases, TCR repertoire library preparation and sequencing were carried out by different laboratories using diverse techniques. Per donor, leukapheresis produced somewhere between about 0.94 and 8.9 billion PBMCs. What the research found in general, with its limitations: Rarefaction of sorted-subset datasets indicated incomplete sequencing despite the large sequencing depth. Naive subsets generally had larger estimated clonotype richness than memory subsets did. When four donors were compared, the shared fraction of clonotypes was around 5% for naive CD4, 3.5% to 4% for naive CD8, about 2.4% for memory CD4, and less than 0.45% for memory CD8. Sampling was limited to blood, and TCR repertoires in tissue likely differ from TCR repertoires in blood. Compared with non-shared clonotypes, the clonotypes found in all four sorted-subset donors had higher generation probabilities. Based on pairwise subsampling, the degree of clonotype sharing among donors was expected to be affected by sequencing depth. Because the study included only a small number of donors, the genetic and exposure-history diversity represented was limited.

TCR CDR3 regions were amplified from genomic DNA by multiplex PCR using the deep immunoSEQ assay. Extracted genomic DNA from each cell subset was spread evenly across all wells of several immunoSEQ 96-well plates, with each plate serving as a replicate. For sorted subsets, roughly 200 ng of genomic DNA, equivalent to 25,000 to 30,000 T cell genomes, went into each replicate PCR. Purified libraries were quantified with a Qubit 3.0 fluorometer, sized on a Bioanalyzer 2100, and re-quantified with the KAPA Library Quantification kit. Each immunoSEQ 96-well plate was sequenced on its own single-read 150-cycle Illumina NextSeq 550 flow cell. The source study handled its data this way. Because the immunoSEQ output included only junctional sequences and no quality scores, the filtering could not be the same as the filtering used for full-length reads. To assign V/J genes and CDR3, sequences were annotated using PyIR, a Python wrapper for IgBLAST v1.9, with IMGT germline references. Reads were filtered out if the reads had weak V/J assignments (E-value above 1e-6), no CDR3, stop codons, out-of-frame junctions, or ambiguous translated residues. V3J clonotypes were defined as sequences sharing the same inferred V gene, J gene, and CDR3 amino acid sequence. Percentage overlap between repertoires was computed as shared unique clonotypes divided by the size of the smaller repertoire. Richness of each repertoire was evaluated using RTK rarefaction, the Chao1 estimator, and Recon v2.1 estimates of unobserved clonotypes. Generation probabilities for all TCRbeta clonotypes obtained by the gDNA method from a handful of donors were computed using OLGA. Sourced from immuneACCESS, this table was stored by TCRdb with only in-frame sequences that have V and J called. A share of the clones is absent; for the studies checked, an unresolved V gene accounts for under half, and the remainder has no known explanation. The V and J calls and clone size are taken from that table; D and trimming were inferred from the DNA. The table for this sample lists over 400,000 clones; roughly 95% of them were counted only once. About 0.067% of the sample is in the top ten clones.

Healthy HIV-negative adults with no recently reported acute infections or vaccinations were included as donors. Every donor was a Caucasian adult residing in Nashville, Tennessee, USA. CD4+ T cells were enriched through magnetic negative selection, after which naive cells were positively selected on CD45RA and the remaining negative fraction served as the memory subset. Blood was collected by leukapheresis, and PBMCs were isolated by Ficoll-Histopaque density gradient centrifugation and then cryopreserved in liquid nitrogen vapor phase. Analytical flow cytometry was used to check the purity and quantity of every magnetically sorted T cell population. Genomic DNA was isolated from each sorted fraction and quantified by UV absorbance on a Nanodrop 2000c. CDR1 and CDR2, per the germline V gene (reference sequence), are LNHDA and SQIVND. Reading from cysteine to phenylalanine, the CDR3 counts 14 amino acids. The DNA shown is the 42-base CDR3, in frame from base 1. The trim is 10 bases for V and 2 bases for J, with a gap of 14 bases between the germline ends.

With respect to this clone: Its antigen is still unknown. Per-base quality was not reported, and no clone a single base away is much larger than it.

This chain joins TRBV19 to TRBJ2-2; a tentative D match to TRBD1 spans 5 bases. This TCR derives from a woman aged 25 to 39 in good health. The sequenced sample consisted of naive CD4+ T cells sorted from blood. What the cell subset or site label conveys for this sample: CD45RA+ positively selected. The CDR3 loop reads CATASQGNTGELFF. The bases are TGTGCCACCGCTTCGCAGGGTAACACCGGGGAGCTGTTTTTT.